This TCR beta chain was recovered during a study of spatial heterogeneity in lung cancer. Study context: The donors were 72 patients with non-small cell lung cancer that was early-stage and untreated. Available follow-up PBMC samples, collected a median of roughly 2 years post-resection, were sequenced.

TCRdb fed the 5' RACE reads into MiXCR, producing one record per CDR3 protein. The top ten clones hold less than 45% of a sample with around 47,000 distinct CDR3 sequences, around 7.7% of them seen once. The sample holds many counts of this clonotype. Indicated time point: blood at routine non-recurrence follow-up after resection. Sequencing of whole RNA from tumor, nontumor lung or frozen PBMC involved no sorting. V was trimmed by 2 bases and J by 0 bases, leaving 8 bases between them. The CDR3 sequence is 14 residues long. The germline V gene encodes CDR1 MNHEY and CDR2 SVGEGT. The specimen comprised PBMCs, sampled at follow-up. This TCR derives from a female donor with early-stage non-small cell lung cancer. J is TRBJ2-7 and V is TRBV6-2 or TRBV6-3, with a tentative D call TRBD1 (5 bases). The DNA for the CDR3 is TGTGCCAGCAGTTACAACACAGGCTCCTACGAGCAGTACTTC. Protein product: CASSYNTGSYEQYF.